The clone carrying this T cell receptor beta chain was seen ten or more times. What it recognizes is unknown. An end of the junction does not agree with germline; a read error may underlie this. The sample is drawn from a study of T cells in Graves' hyperthyroidism and ophthalmopathy. Overall study results and limits: Model output signaled ophthalmopathy a median 6.5 months ahead of onset. The blood repertoire included most of the expanded thyroid clonotypes above 0.001.

The CDR3 spans 15 residues. The germline V gene has CDR1 MNHNS and CDR2 SASEGT. Newly diagnosed patients aged 18 to 65 had hyperthyroidism of under 2 months' duration. Exclusion criteria comprised uncontrolled infection, other autoimmune disease, pregnancy or lactation. There were TCR beta CDR3 regions amplified from RNA transcripts. HTBI primers drove first-round RT-PCR of the TCR CDR3. TCRdb passed the multiplex PCR reads through MiXCR, listing each CDR3 protein once. This repertoire shows approximately 320,000 distinct CDR3 sequences, 16% found once; its top ten account for 33%. The chain carries TRBV6-1 and TRBJ2-1; a possible D gene is TRBD1 (6 bases). Source material: blood. The receptor was isolated from a man aged 30-40 years with Graves' hyperthyroidism. The DNA of the CDR3 is TGTGCCAGCAGAGACTCAGGGGCCTCCGACAATGAGCAGTTCTTC. Residues: CASRDSGASDNEQFF.